This entry describes one T cell receptor beta chain. The data were taken from a study of blood T cell repertoires in COVID-19. About the study: Some COVID-19 samples were acute and others convalescent; all came from the United States, Italy and Spain.

The V gene end was trimmed by 1 base and the J gene end by 3 bases; junction bases not matched to a gene: 4. The CDR3 sequence is 16 residues long. Germline assignment: CDR1 GTSNPN and CDR2 SVGIG (reference sequence). The age range of participants was about 18 to 95 years, with residence in about 25 US areas. Two negative PCRs, clearance, or symptom resolution characterized the recovered Cohort 3 donors. As originally analysed: Estimates of nucleated cell counts were drawn from the amplification of reference gene primers. Clones were sequenced by immunoSEQ multiplex PCR, and TCRdb holds only the in-frame ones, with some missing. For V, J and clone size, that table is used; D and trimming come from the DNA. This sample has about 250,000 clones, with roughly 80% found just once.

Sample: PBMCs or T cells enriched from blood (not recorded which). This clonotype was obtained from a man aged 45-65 years who had recovered from COVID-19. The V gene is TRBV30, the J gene TRBJ2-3, with 13 positions matching TRBD2. The CDR3 sequence: CAWSAGTSGVTDTQYF. The CDR3 region has the DNA TGTGCCTGGAGTGCAGGGACTAGCGGGGTAACAGATACGCAGTATTTT.